Listed below are T cell receptor beta chains from one sample, sequenced in a study of blood T cell repertoires in COVID-19. Method: immunoSEQ multiplex PCR; TCRdb's copy keeps in-frame clones and lacks some. Of about 300,000 clones listed, 88% were seen once; the top ten hold 6.9%. The sequencing sample was made of peripheral blood. The receptors come from a woman in her 30s who had recovered from COVID-19. Each CDR3 is given with its conserved first and last residue. A D gene is named only where the DNA matches it firmly. Clone sizes are given selectively: once, few, many, or a class where the clone is expanded.

>TRBV7-8|TRBJ1-2|.|.
CASSLGAGATNYGYTF
>TRBV30|TRBJ1-5|.|.
CAWSTRGRQPQHF
>TRBV23-1|TRBJ1-4|.|.
CASSQSRHGGGEKLFF
>TRBV6-6|TRBJ2-3|.|TRBD2
CASSPRTSGGALGSQDTQYF
>TRBV3-1/TRBV3-2|TRBJ2-3|.|TRBD2
CASSQEEGKLAASTDTQYF
>TRBV5-1|TRBJ1-4|.|TRBD1
CASTPDRAFSEKLFF
>TRBV29-1|TRBJ2-1|.|.
CSVDTGYNEQFF
>TRBV28|TRBJ2-2|few|.
CASSLQGFTGELFF
>TRBV2|TRBJ1-6|few|.
CASSAGLVGSPLHF
>TRBV29-1|TRBJ2-7|.|.
CSVESGHNYEQYF
>TRBV25-1|TRBJ2-1|.|TRBD1
CASSVIGQGNEQFF
>TRBV7-2|TRBJ2-7|.|.
CASSSDQAGLEQYF
>TRBV2|TRBJ1-1|.|.
CASSARGGEVNTEAFF
>TRBV29-1|TRBJ2-1|.|TRBD2
CSVGGGTRNNEQFF
>TRBV20-1|TRBJ1-2|.|.
CSASRLGLPHGYTF
>TRBV6-5|TRBJ2-5|.|TRBD1
CASRDRAQKETQYF
>TRBV6-2/TRBV6-3|TRBJ1-2|.|TRBD1
CASSYQDRRHYGYTF
>TRBV10-3|TRBJ2-7|.|TRBD2
CAIGGGTSGAYYEQYF
>TRBV2|TRBJ1-2|.|.
CASMPRGFPTGGGYTF
>TRBV7-9|TRBJ1-2|once|.
CASSLAQDPGGGYTF